This is a list of T cell receptor beta chains from one sample in a study of PD-L1 blockade in urothelial cancer. Sequenced by immunoSEQ multiplex PCR; TCRdb stores in-frame clones only, minus some. This sample has roughly 30,000 clones, with 89% found just once. The specimen comprised PBMCs, sampled around atezolizumab (anti-PD-L1) treatment. Receptors originate from a man at least 80 years old with urothelial cancer. The CDR3 runs from the conserved cysteine through the conserved F or W.

v_gene	CDR3aa
TRBV27	CASSRDNYEQYF
TRBV28	CASSLSGARSNQPQHF
TRBV2	CASSENRGTGELFF
TRBV5-1	CASSLEAGRATEAFF
TRBV7-2	CASSLGTVVAEAFF
TRBV7-6	CASSQLQGTETQYF
TRBV9	CASSAGDRAENTIYF
TRBV28	CASSLTLEGEAFF
TRBV5-6	CASSHGQGTTDTQYF
TRBV5-1	CASSRNERGTEAFF
TRBV29-1	CSVGAPAEQYF